These 9 T cell receptor beta chains originate from one sample sequenced in a study of cytomegalovirus exposure and HLA in healthy donors. PCR used 60 Vbeta primers and 13 Jbeta primers. The table came from immunoSEQ multiplex PCR; TCRdb's copy has only in-frame clones and leaves some out. Among approximately 110,000 clones listed, 55% to 80% were seen once. The sequenced sample consisted of PBMCs. These receptors all come from a woman aged 30 to 39 in good health and CMV-seronegative.

This chain links TRBV27 with TRBJ2-1; TRBD1 matches 11 bases. The CDR3 covers 15 residues. J lost 2 bases, V lost 6 bases, and 3 bases had no gene match. CDR1 and CDR2 from the germline V gene are MNHEY and SMNVEV (reference sequence). CDR3 nucleotides: TGTGCCAGCAGCAGGACAGGGGGCCCCTACAATGAGCAGTTCTTC. It is translated as CASSRTGGPYNEQFF.

This chain uses TRBV6-5 with TRBJ1-1; 8 positions agree with TRBD1. Germline V gives CDR1 MNHEY, CDR2 SVGAGI. CDR3 length: 13 amino acids. V was clipped by 6 bases and J by 5 bases; unmatched bases: 5. DNA for the CDR3: TGTGCCAGCAGAGGACAGGGAGAAACTGAAGCTTTCTTT. Translating it yields CASRGQGETEAFF.

The chain links TRBV4-3 to TRBJ2-3, with TRBD2 matching 10 bases. The CDR3 is 16 amino acids. Germline trimming cut 3 bases from V and 4 bases from J; bases unmatched to any gene: 7. Per germline, CDR1 LGHNA and CDR2 YSLEER. The CDR3 nucleotides read TGCGCCAGCAGCCAGATTCTAGCGGGAGAGGCAGATACGCAGTATTTT. This gives the protein CASSQILAGEADTQYF.

This sequence joins TRBV2 and TRBJ2-4, with 8 bases matching TRBD1. The CDR3 loop spans 15 amino acids. Per germline, CDR1 SNHLY and CDR2 FYNNEI. J lost 7 bases, V lost 6 bases, and 11 bases had no gene match. The CDR3 bases are TGTGCCAGCAGAGTGGACAGGGTAATTTCGAACATTCAGTACTTC. Translating gives CASRVDRVISNIQYF.

The chain joins TRBV5-6 to TRBJ2-1; no clear D gene. CDR1 is SGHDT, CDR2 YYEEEE, per germline. V lost 3 bases, J lost 6 bases, and 7 bases lay in between. The CDR3 consists of 12 residues. The chain's CDR3 is CASSSFVNEQFF. Here the CDR3 DNA reads TGTGCCAGCAGCTCCTTCGTCAATGAGCAGTTCTTC.

This clone was counted only a few times. The chain carries TRBV7-9 and TRBJ2-1; tentative D call: TRBD1 (5 bases). Trimming removed 5 bases from V and 2 bases from J, with 13 bases in between. Germline V gene sequence: CDR1 SEHNR, CDR2 FQNEAQ (reference sequence). CDR3 length equals 15 residues. CDR3 DNA: TGTGCCAGCAGCCAAACTACAGGAACCTACAATGAGCAGTTCTTC. Protein product: CASSQTTGTYNEQFF.

The chain employs TRBV28 and TRBJ2-1; D is uncertain. CDR1 and CDR2 from the germline V gene are MDHEN and SYDVKM. This CDR3 comprises 13 residues. With 4 bases removed from V and 1 base from J, the gap between germline ends came to 5 bases. The CDR3 is CASSSPSYNEQFF. CDR3 coding DNA: TGTGCCAGCAGTTCTCCGTCCTACAATGAGCAGTTCTTC.

This chain links TRBV5-1 with TRBJ2-7, with D perhaps matching TRBD2 (6 bases). Germline lookup yields CDR1 SGHRS and CDR2 YFSETQ. CDR3 length: 16 residues. Trimming took off 3 bases at V and 0 bases at J, with 16 bases between the two ends. CDR3 DNA sequence: TGCGCCAGCAGCTCGAACAGCGGGCGGAGCTCCTACGAGCAGTACTTC. Translating gives CASSSNSGRSSYEQYF.

V gene TRBV4-1 combines with J gene TRBJ1-1, with 9 positions matching TRBD1. Germline trimming cut 2 bases from V and 1 base from J; bases unmatched to any gene: 8. The CDR3 extends over 17 amino acids. Per the germline V gene, CDR1 is MGHRA and CDR2 is YSYEKL. CDR3 DNA: TGCGCCAGCAGCCAATCGTCTTGGGACAGGGCGAACACTGAAGCTTTCTTT. Translated: CASSQSSWDRANTEAFF.